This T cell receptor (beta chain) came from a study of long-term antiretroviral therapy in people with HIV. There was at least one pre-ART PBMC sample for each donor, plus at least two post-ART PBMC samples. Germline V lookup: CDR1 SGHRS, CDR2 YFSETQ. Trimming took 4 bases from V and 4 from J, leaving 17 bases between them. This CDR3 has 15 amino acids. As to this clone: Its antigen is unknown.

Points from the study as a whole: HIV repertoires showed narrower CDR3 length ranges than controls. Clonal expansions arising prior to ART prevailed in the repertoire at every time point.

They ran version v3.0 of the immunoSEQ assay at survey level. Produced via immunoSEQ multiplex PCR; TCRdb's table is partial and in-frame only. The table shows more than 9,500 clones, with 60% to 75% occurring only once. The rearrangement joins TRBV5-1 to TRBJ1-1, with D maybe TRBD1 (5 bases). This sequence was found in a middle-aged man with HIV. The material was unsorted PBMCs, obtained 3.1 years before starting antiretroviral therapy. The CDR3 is CASSLTGGRVTEAFF. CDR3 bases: TGCGCCAGCAGCCTGACCGGGGGTAGAGTCACTGAAGCTTTCTTT.